This T cell receptor beta chain was captured in a study of Graves' ophthalmopathy and Graves' hyperthyroidism. Study at large: No treatment had been given when peripheral blood was collected at initial diagnosis.

With 4 bases removed from V and 1 base from J, the gap between germline ends came to 11 bases. CDR3 size: 14 residues. The germline V gene has CDR1 MDHEN and CDR2 SYDVKM. CDR3 regions of TCR beta were amplified from RNA transcripts. After a first-round RT-PCR with HTBI primers, a second-round multiplex PCR was run. TCRdb processed the multiplex PCR reads anew with MiXCR; each CDR3 protein has one entry. The sample includes approximately 160,000 distinct CDR3 sequences, 30% to 45% seen only once; the top ten take less than 6%. This sequence joins TRBV28 and TRBJ2-7, with D unresolved. This sequence was found in a woman in her 40s with Graves' ophthalmopathy. The sequenced material came from peripheral blood. CDR3 sequence reads: CASSYRTHSYEQYF. CDR3 nucleotides: TGTGCCAGCAGTTATCGGACGCATTCCTACGAGCAGTACTTC.